These 2 T cell receptor beta chains were all obtained from the same sample, sequenced in a study of blood T cells in healthy people across ages. Sample-barcoded 5' priming and a J-beta primer mix drove a second PCR of 7 to 11 cycles. Each CDR3 protein gets one entry after TCRdb re-called the 5' RACE reads with MiXCR. The data contain approximately 850,000 distinct CDR3 sequences, 58% of them seen just once; the ten biggest clones take up roughly 20%. Sequenced: blood. The receptor set was obtained from a man aged 25-45 years in good health.

This clonotype showed up just once. J is TRBJ1-2 and V is TRBV24-1, with D possibly TRBD1 on 5 matching bases. This CDR3 has 15 amino acids. From germline, CDR1 is KGHDR and CDR2 SFDVKD. Trimming took off 3 bases at V and 3 bases at J, with 13 bases between the two ends. The CDR3 protein is CATSDPGRADYGYTF. The CDR3 DNA sequence: TGTGCCACCAGTGATCCGGGACGGGCGGACTATGGCTACACCTTC.

The rearrangement links TRBV6-5 to TRBJ1-2; a possible D gene is TRBD1 (6 bases). CDR3 length: 17 residues. Germline loops: CDR1 MNHEY, CDR2 SVGAGI. Trimming pared 4 bases from V and 9 bases from J, leaving 27 bases between. The CDR3 DNA is TGTGCCAGCAGTTCCCAACTGACAGGTCCGGAGTATCGCAGCTACACCTTC. This encodes CASSSQLTGPEYRSYTF.